The 29 T cell receptor beta chains listed next were all sequenced from one sample in a study of blood T cells in healthy people across ages. A second PCR of roughly 7 to 11 cycles used a sample-barcoded 5' primer and a J-beta primer mix. TCRdb re-called the 5' RACE reads with MiXCR, one entry per CDR3 protein. Among 1 million to 1.2 million distinct CDR3 sequences listed, around two fifths were seen once. What was sequenced was blood. The receptor set was obtained from a man aged 18-30 years in good health.

The chain couples TRBV12-5 to TRBJ1-1; 7 bases match TRBD1. V shed 1 base and J 7 bases; nucleotides not matched to a gene: 0. The CDR3 sequence is 12 residues long. Germline CDR1 reads LGHNT; CDR2 reads FRNRAP. The CDR3 nucleotides are TGTGCTAGTGGTTTGGGACAGGGTGAAGCTTTCTTT. Residues: CASGLGQGEAFF.

A few counts support this clonotype. This chain connects TRBV7-3 to TRBJ2-2; 7 bases line up with TRBD2. CDR3 size: 18 residues. The V gene's germline CDR1 is SGHTA and CDR2 FQGTGA. V gave up 5 bases and J gave up 4 bases; unmatched junction bases: 16. The CDR3 loop is CASSHWGDYMNITGELFF. The CDR3 DNA reads as TGTGCCAGCAGCCATTGGGGGGACTACATGAATATCACCGGGGAGCTGTTTTTT.

A few counts support this clonotype. This may be a read error: a much more frequent sequence differs by one nucleotide. The chain employs TRBV7-8 and TRBJ2-7; D is possibly TRBD2 (5 bases). This CDR3 spans 13 amino acids. V gave up 5 bases and J gave up 2 bases, with 10 bases separating them. CDR1 is SGHVS and CDR2 is FQNEAQ in the germline V gene. The CDR3 region is CASSVEGPYEQYF. CDR3 DNA sequence: TGTGCCAGCAGCGTAGAGGGCCCCTACGAGCAGTACTTC. The entire variable domain, with the rest obtained from reference TRBV7-8 and TRBJ2-7, is as follows: GAGVSQSPRYKVAKRGQDVALRCDPISGHVSLFWYQQALGQGPEFLTYFQNEAQLDKSGLPSDRFFAERPEGSVSTLKIQRTQQEDSAVYLCASSVEGPYEQYFGPGTRLTVT.

This chain connects TRBV5-5 to TRBJ2-7; D is undetermined. The J call is uncertain, as TRBJ2-5 better fits the DNA end. The CDR3 totals 16 residues. The germline V gene has CDR1 SGHKS and CDR2 YYEKEE (reference sequence). The CDR3 DNA reads as TGTGCCAGCAGCTTGGAGGTTCAGGAGTTTGTTTGGACCCAGTACTTC. Its protein product is CASSLEVQEFVWTQYF.

This clonotype was recorded a few times. The rearrangement uses TRBV10-3 and TRBJ1-1, with TRBD1 identical over 10 bases. V lost 6 bases to trimming and J lost 5 bases; unmatched junction nucleotides: 15. CDR3 size: 17 residues. CDR1 and CDR2 (germline): ENHRY, SYGVKD. The CDR3 loop is CAISPTTETGGYTEAFF. DNA of the CDR3: TGTGCCATCAGCCCAACTACGGAGACAGGGGGCTATACTGAAGCTTTCTTT.

The genes are TRBV7-2 and TRBJ1-1; the match to TRBD1 covers 7 bases. Germline CDR1 and CDR2: SGHTA and FQGNSA. The CDR3 spans 16 residues. Trimming removed 1 base from V and 3 bases from J; junction bases left unmatched: 8. CDR3 in amino acids: CASSLVYRGQDTEAFF. The CDR3 region has the DNA TGTGCCAGCAGCTTAGTCTACAGGGGCCAGGACACTGAAGCTTTCTTT.

The chain couples TRBV20-1 to TRBJ2-7; 8 bases map to TRBD1. The CDR3 consists of 13 residues. The V and J ends lost 6 bases and 5 bases, in that order; junction bases with no gene match: 9. Germline CDR1 and CDR2: DFQATT and SNEGSKA (reference sequence). The CDR3 nucleotides read TGCAGTGCCCGGCGGGACAGGTCCCACGAGCAGTACTTC. Its protein product is CSARRDRSHEQYF.

The V call is TRBV7-2, the J call TRBJ1-3; D gene uncertain. V was cut by 1 base and J by 3 bases, with 10 bases left in between. CDR1 and CDR2 (germline): SGHTA, FQGNSA. The CDR3 consists of 15 residues. The CDR3 bases are TGTGCCAGCAGCTTAGACGGAGTCTTTGGAAACACCATATATTTT. This gives the protein CASSLDGVFGNTIYF. Together with reference TRBV7-2 and TRBJ1-3, the CDR3 gives the full variable domain: GAGVSQSPSNKVTEKGKDVELRCDPISGHTALYWYRQSLGQGLEFLIYFQGNSAPDKSGLPSDRFSAERTGGSVSTLTIQRTQQEDSAVYLCASSLDGVFGNTIYFGEGSWLTVV.

This clonotype was recorded a few times. V and J are TRBV6-5 and TRBJ1-5; D is undetermined. V was trimmed by 4 bases and J by 4 bases, leaving 8 bases between them. The CDR3 totals 13 residues. Germline V lookup: CDR1 MNHEY, CDR2 SVGAGI. This chain's CDR3 is CASSSQQNQPQHF. For the CDR3, the DNA is TGTGCCAGCAGTTCCCAGCAAAATCAGCCCCAGCATTTT.

This clonotype was counted a few times. J is TRBJ1-2 and V is TRBV6-5, with D possibly being TRBD1 (5 bases). CDR3 size: 13 residues. V was clipped by 5 bases and J by 5 bases, with 12 bases between them. Germline V gene sequence: CDR1 MNHEY, CDR2 SVGAGI. CDR3 nucleotide sequence: TGTGCCAGCAGTCTAGACGGGGCTTATGGCTACACCTTC. It encodes CASSLDGAYGYTF.

The chain links TRBV4-3 to TRBJ1-1, with D perhaps matching TRBD1 (5 bases). There are 12 residues in the CDR3. Per germline, CDR1 LGHNA and CDR2 YSLEER. V lost 2 bases to trimming and J lost 6 bases, with 7 bases between them. CDR3 in DNA: TGCGCCAGCAGCCAACTAGGGGCTGAAGCTTTCTTT. It yields the protein CASSQLGAEAFF.

The chain links TRBV12-3 or TRBV12-4 to TRBJ2-5; no reliable D call. Trimming removed 5 bases at V and 5 bases at J, with 9 bases between. The CDR3 has 12 residues. DNA of the CDR3: TGTGCCAGCAGTGCCCTTGGGGAGACCCAGTACTTC. As protein: CASSALGETQYF.

This clonotype has ten or more counts. This sequence joins TRBV4-1 and TRBJ2-3; D not certain. Germline lookup yields CDR1 MGHRA and CDR2 YSYEKL. The ends were cut back, 5 bases at V and 2 bases at J, with 14 bases in the middle. This CDR3 has 15 residues. CDR3 DNA sequence: TGCGCCAGCAGCGTCCGTAGGGCCTACACAGATACGCAGTATTTT. Its protein is CASSVRRAYTDTQYF.

Only one count was recorded for this clonotype. The chain employs TRBV29-1 and TRBJ1-2; perhaps TRBD1 as D (6 bases). Trimming took 6 bases from V and 4 from J, leaving 18 bases between them. This CDR3 contains 14 residues. Germline V lookup: CDR1 SQVTM, CDR2 ANQGSEA. The CDR3 region is CSVRVRDTGYGYTF. CDR3 DNA: TGCAGCGTACGCGTCCGGGACACCGGCTATGGCTACACCTTC.

This sequence joins TRBV20-1 and TRBJ1-2; no definite D call. This CDR3 has 12 residues. Trimming removed 3 bases at V and 5 bases at J, with 10 bases between. CDR1 DFQATT and CDR2 SNEGSKA come from the germline V gene (reference sequence). The CDR3 DNA follows: TGCAGTGCTAGTGGCGATATTTATGGCTACACCTTC. Translation gives CSASGDIYGYTF.

The V gene is TRBV7-8, the J gene TRBJ2-1; 9 bases fit TRBD2. The CDR3 has 17 amino acids. The V and J ends lost 2 bases and 5 bases, in that order; junction bases with no gene match: 10. Germline V lookup: CDR1 SGHVS, CDR2 FQNEAQ. The CDR3 here is CASSLIFGIAGDNEQFF. Written as DNA, the CDR3 is TGTGCCAGCAGCTTAATATTTGGGATAGCGGGGGACAATGAGCAGTTCTTC.

This clonotype was detected only a few times. The chain recombines TRBV20-1 with TRBJ2-1; TRBD2 is a possible D gene (5 bases). Deletions cut 7 bases from V and 2 bases from J, with 12 bases between. The CDR3 is 13 residues long. Germline values: CDR1 DFQATT, CDR2 SNEGSKA (reference sequence). DNA of the CDR3: TGCAGTGAGGAGGCCCAGGCCTACAATGAGCAGTTCTTC. It is translated as CSEEAQAYNEQFF.

J is TRBJ1-1 and V is TRBV28; D gene unclear. The germline V gene encodes CDR1 MDHEN and CDR2 SYDVKM. This CDR3 comprises 13 residues. The V gene lost 6 bases and the J gene lost 3 bases, with 11 bases spanning the gap. The chain's CDR3 is CASSLEYYTEAFF. The CDR3 region has the DNA TGTGCCAGCAGCCTCGAATACTACACTGAAGCTTTCTTT. The whole variable domain, remainder taken from reference TRBV28 and TRBJ1-1, is DVKVTQSSRYLVKRTGEKVFLECVQDMDHENMFWYRQDPGLGLRLIYFSYDVKMKEKGDIPEGYSVSREKKERFSLILESASTNQTSMYLCASSLEYYTEAFFGQGTRLTVV.

The chain uses TRBV5-5 and TRBJ2-3; D is perhaps TRBD2 (6 bases). Germline V CDR1 and CDR2: SGHKS, YYEKEE (reference sequence). V was shortened by 0 bases and J by 2 bases, with 10 bases between the two germline ends. The CDR3 has 15 residues. The CDR3 bases are TGTGCCAGCAGCTTGGATGGAGGGTCCACAGATACGCAGTATTTT. Residues: CASSLDGGSTDTQYF.

V gene TRBV14 combines with J gene TRBJ1-2; possibly TRBD1 for D (6 bases). Trimming stripped 5 bases from V and 8 bases from J, with 21 bases between. The CDR3 is 15 residues long. Per the germline V gene, CDR1 is SGHDN and CDR2 is FVKESK. CDR3 region: CASSAGTMVGSGYTF. CDR3 coding DNA: TGTGCCAGCAGCGCCGGGACAATGGTTGGTTCGGGCTACACCTTC.

Only a few counts were recorded for this clonotype. The J gene is TRBJ1-4, the V gene TRBV5-1, with TRBD1 matching over 8 bases. This CDR3 has 15 residues. J lost 7 bases, V lost 4 bases, and 9 bases had no gene match. The germline CDR1 and CDR2 sequences are SGHRS and YFSETQ. The CDR3 DNA is TGCGCCAGCAGCCCACAACAGGGGGTCGGTGAAAAACTGTTTTTT. It is translated as CASSPQQGVGEKLFF.

The CDR3 region is CASSYGEGYGYTF. CDR3 nucleotide sequence: TGTGCCAGCAGTTACGGTGAGGGCTATGGCTACACCTTC. The V gene is TRBV6-5, the J gene TRBJ1-2; no reliable D call. Trimming removed 2 bases at V and 4 bases at J, with 8 bases between. This CDR3 region has 13 residues. CDR1 is MNHEY and CDR2 is SVGAGI in the germline V gene.

The chain has TRBV12-3 or TRBV12-4 and TRBJ2-1, with no clear D. V gave up 2 bases and J gave up 10 bases, with 9 bases separating them. The CDR3 spans 12 residues. Written as DNA, the CDR3 is TGTGCCAGCAGTTTAATGAGGTGGGAGCAGTTCTTC. This codes for CASSLMRWEQFF.

The genes are TRBV19 and TRBJ1-5; 10 nucleotides agree with TRBD1. In germline, CDR1 is LNHDA, CDR2 SQIVND (reference sequence). V was clipped by 5 bases and J by 0 bases; unmatched bases: 10. The CDR3 contains 18 residues. The CDR3 region is CASSGRDRGLISNQPQHF. The CDR3 DNA sequence: TGTGCCAGTAGTGGCCGGGACAGGGGACTAATTAGCAATCAGCCCCAGCATTTT.

This clonotype was picked up many times. This chain uses TRBV9 with TRBJ2-3; no firm D call. Trimming pared 3 bases from V and 6 bases from J, leaving 11 bases between. Germline CDR1 is SGDLS and CDR2 is YYNGEE. CDR3 size: 13 residues. In DNA, the CDR3 is TGTGCCAGCAGCGATACCCGTCCGGATACGCAGTATTTT. Its protein product is CASSDTRPDTQYF.

About this clonotype: It may be a read error: a sequence one base away is much more abundant. This chain connects TRBV9 to TRBJ2-1, with TRBD2 identical over 7 bases. The CDR3 covers 16 residues. V lost 4 bases to trimming and J lost 8 bases; unmatched junction nucleotides: 15. Germline CDR1 SGDLS, CDR2 YYNGEE. The DNA for the CDR3 is TGTGCCAGCAGCCTCCGAGCCGGGGGGAGTTACGATGAGCAGTTCTTC. Translating gives CASSLRAGGSYDEQFF.

The J gene is TRBJ1-1, the V gene TRBV12-5; TRBD1 matches at 8 bases. Germline lookup yields CDR1 LGHNT and CDR2 FRNRAP. V gave up 0 bases and J gave up 2 bases; unmatched junction bases: 8. The CDR3 totals 17 residues. The CDR3 sequence is CASGLVPNRGTNTEAFF. DNA of the CDR3: TGTGCTAGTGGTTTGGTCCCTAACAGGGGGACTAACACTGAAGCTTTCTTT.

This clonotype appeared a few times. The V and J genes are TRBV20-1 and TRBJ1-5; D unclear. This CDR3 is built from 14 residues. Trimming took off 5 bases at V and 0 bases at J, with 11 bases between the two ends. Germline V CDR1 and CDR2: DFQATT, SNEGSKA (reference sequence). CDR3 sequence (DNA): TGCAGTGCTCCGACTGCCTATAGCAATCAGCCCCAGCATTTT. This gives the protein CSAPTAYSNQPQHF.

The chain is built from TRBV20-1 and TRBJ1-1; 7 positions match TRBD1. CDR1 and CDR2 (germline): DFQATT, SNEGSKA (reference sequence). The V gene end was trimmed by 0 bases and the J gene end by 10 bases; junction bases not matched to a gene: 2. The CDR3 has 11 amino acids. CDR3 DNA sequence: TGCAGTGCTAGAGACCAGGGGGGAGCTTTCTTT. This gives the protein CSARDQGGAFF.